This TCR beta chain derives from a study of blood T cell repertoires in COVID-19. Study details: Sample material is recorded as cDNA or gDNA derived from T cells, B-cell-depleted T cells, or PBMCs.

As processed by the authors: The authors estimated nucleated cell counts from reference gene primer amplification. Some clones are missing from TCRdb's copy, which holds only in-frame ones; the method was immunoSEQ multiplex PCR. D and trimming come from the DNA, and the V and J calls and clone size come from that table. The table records about 140,000 clones, nearly 80% of them present only once. The CDR3 is 20 residues long. The trim removed 6 bases at V and 3 bases at J, leaving 23 bases unmatched. Germline V lookup: CDR1 MDHEN, CDR2 SYDVKM. Participants reported their clinical history, and cohort assignment relied on those reports. Each recovered donor of Cohort 3 presented with two negative PCRs, clearance, or symptom resolution.

The chain joins TRBV28 to TRBJ2-4, with 7 positions matching TRBD2. The sequencing sample was made of PBMCs or T cells enriched from blood (not recorded which). The receptor was derived from a woman in her 50s who had recovered from COVID-19. In DNA, the CDR3 is TGTGCCAGCAGACCTAATTCACTAGCGCCCAACCGAGTCGGCAAAAACATTCAGTACTTC. Translation: CASRPNSLAPNRVGKNIQYF.